A single sample gave rise to the 10 T cell receptor beta chains below, sequenced in a study of T cells in Graves' hyperthyroidism and ophthalmopathy. It was RNA transcripts that yielded the amplified TCR beta CDR3 regions. HTBI primers were used for first-round RT-PCR of the TCR CDR3. TCRdb redid the calling of the multiplex PCR reads with MiXCR, one entry per CDR3 protein. This sample carries about 620,000 distinct CDR3 sequences, 15% to 20% of them seen once, and the ten largest clones take over 3.5%. Sequences were obtained from blood. The receptor set was obtained from a woman aged 25 to 39 with Graves' hyperthyroidism.

A remark on this clonotype: A junction end diverges from the germline sequence, so it may reflect a read error. This sequence joins TRBV12-3 or TRBV12-4 and TRBJ1-3, with D tentatively TRBD1 (5 bases). The CDR3 covers 16 residues. The CDR3 spells CASTRYRPTSGTTIYF. DNA of the CDR3: TGTGCCAGCACCAGGTACAGGCCGACCTCTGGAACCACCATATATTTT.

This chain joins TRBV29-1 and TRBJ2-2, with TRBD2 matching 8 bases. In germline, CDR1 is SQVTM, CDR2 ANQGSEA. V was clipped by 7 bases and J by 10 bases; unmatched bases: 5. The CDR3 loop spans 11 amino acids. The CDR3 nucleotides read TGCAGCGCGGGGGGGGTGGAGGAGCTGTTTTTT. This translates into CSAGGVEELFF.

The sample holds many counts of this clonotype. The chain joins TRBV20-1 to TRBJ2-7; 10 bases fit TRBD1. Germline CDR1 is DFQATT and CDR2 is SNEGSKA (reference sequence). The V gene end was trimmed by 6 bases and the J gene end by 5 bases; junction bases not matched to a gene: 7. The CDR3 extends over 13 amino acids. This CDR3 is CSAPGQGRNEQYF. The DNA for the CDR3 is TGCAGTGCGCCGGGACAGGGGAGAAACGAGCAGTACTTC.

At least ten counts were recorded for this clonotype. The chain is built from TRBV24-1 and TRBJ2-1, with D maybe TRBD2 (5 bases). Trimming stripped 3 bases from V and 4 bases from J, with 15 bases between. This CDR3 contains 16 residues. Germline CDR1 and CDR2: KGHDR and SFDVKD. CDR3 bases: TGTGCCACCAGTGATCGCGGAGCGGCATCTTACAATGAGCAGTTCTTC. It translates to CATSDRGAASYNEQFF.

The J gene is TRBJ1-2, the V gene TRBV28; the D is unclear. The CDR3 is 13 amino acids. Germline V gene data show CDR1 as MDHEN and CDR2 as SYDVKM. Trimming stripped 3 bases from V and 0 bases from J, with 5 bases between. CDR3 sequence reads: CASSFTTNYGYTF. The CDR3 DNA reads as TGTGCCAGCAGTTTTACCACTAACTATGGCTACACCTTC.

The V call is TRBV7-6, the J call TRBJ2-1; TRBD2 agrees at 10 bases. The junction had 18 bases not matched to a gene; V was cut back by 4 bases and J by 9 bases. The CDR3 is 18 residues long. CDR1 and CDR2 (germline): SGHVS, FNYEAQ. CDR3 DNA: TGTGCCAGCAGCTCCCCCCGAGTGGCTAGCGGGAGCGATGTTGAGCAGTTCTTC. Translated, it gives CASSSPRVASGSDVEQFF.

This clonotype was picked up many times. The chain links TRBV24-1 to TRBJ2-5; TRBD2 agrees at 11 bases. Germline CDR1 is KGHDR and CDR2 is SFDVKD. Losses at the gene ends were 3 bases for V and 5 bases for J; bases not matched to a gene: 7. The CDR3 has 16 residues. CDR3 protein: CATSDRLAGTRETQYF. The CDR3 DNA follows: TGTGCCACCAGTGATAGACTAGCGGGAACGAGGGAGACCCAGTACTTC.

This clonotype was counted between two and nine times. This chain connects TRBV5-1 to TRBJ1-4; D not resolved. Germline lookup yields CDR1 SGHRS and CDR2 YFSETQ. Trimming shortened V by 2 bases and J by 0 bases, and 8 bases separated the two germline ends. This CDR3 has 15 residues. The CDR3 DNA reads as TGCGCCAGCAGCTTAAAGGGATCAACTAATGAAAAACTGTTTTTT. This encodes CASSLKGSTNEKLFF.

In this sample, this clonotype turned up many times. The rearrangement uses TRBV29-1 and TRBJ2-5; TRBD2 matches at 8 bases. The CDR3 consists of 15 residues. Unmatched junction bases numbered 10, after V lost 4 bases and J lost 3 bases. The germline V gene has CDR1 SQVTM and CDR2 ANQGSEA. The CDR3 region has the DNA TGCAGCGTTGTAGGGGACCTAGCGGGTAAAGAGACCCAGTACTTC. Its protein product is CSVVGDLAGKETQYF.

This clonotype has a handful of counts. The chain has TRBV11-2 and TRBJ2-4, with TRBD1 identical over 10 bases. Looked up from germline, CDR1 is SGHAT and CDR2 is FQNNGV. The V gene end was trimmed by 2 bases and the J gene end by 7 bases; junction bases not matched to a gene: 2. CDR3 length: 14 amino acids. CDR3 loop: CASSLPGQGNIQYF. The CDR3 bases are TGTGCCAGCAGCTTACCGGGACAGGGGAACATTCAGTACTTC.